Following are 4 T cell receptor beta chains from one sample sequenced in a study of beta chain features in type 1 diabetes (dated by TCRdb to 2016 to 2019). Library creation used the immunoSEQ multiplex PCR assay. The entire isolated RNA was reverse transcribed using the High Capacity cDNA Reverse Transcription Kit, and thus expressed TCRB transcripts were sequenced. The source is immuneACCESS, and TCRdb retained only in-frame sequences with V and J called. Part of the clones is not carried over; for the studies checked, unresolved V genes explain less than half of this, and the remainder is unexplained. Across this sample there are 150,000 to 200,000 clones, with about 13% seen only once. Clones ranked in the top ten supply roughly 0.6% of the sample. Material: central memory CD4+ T cells from blood. These receptors all come from a woman aged 18 to 35 in good health.

V and J are TRBV7-9 and TRBJ2-3; D is unresolved. The CDR3 extends over 15 amino acids. The V and J ends lost 6 bases and 0 bases respectively, with 13 bases between them. Germline CDR1 SEHNR, CDR2 FQNEAQ (reference sequence). The CDR3 reads CASRHLGPSTDTQYF. CDR3 nucleotide sequence: TGTGCCAGCAGGCACCTTGGGCCCAGCACAGATACGCAGTATTTT. Filled out from reference TRBV7-9 and TRBJ2-3, the complete variable domain reads DTGVSQNPRHKITKRGQNVTFRCDPISEHNRLYWYRQTLGQGPEFLTYFQNEAQLEKSRLLSDRFSAERPKGSFSTLEIQRTEQGDSAMYLCASRHLGPSTDTQYFGPGTRLTVL.

This rearrangement joins TRBV9 to TRBJ2-6; 7 positions match TRBD1. Germline V gene sequence: CDR1 SGDLS, CDR2 YYNGEE. The length of the CDR3 is 17 residues. V lost 4 bases and J lost 0; bases outside the gene matches: 7. The CDR3 sequence is CASSRDRVSSGANVLTF. Here the CDR3 DNA reads TGTGCCAGCAGCCGAGACAGGGTTAGCTCTGGGGCCAACGTCCTGACTTTC. The variable domain in full, completed from reference TRBV9 and TRBJ2-6, reads DSGVTQTPKHLITATGQRVTLRCSPRSGDLSVYWYQQSLDQGLQFLIQYYNGEERAKGNILERFSAQQFPDLHSELNLSSLELGDSALYFCASSRDRVSSGANVLTFGAGSRLTVL.

This chain links TRBV27 with TRBJ1-2; D is unresolved. The V gene's germline CDR1 is MNHEY and CDR2 SMNVEV (reference sequence). This CDR3 has 12 amino acids. The V end lost 6 bases, the J end lost 5 bases, and 10 bases lay between the germline ends. CDR3 region: CASSGGRYGYTF. The CDR3 nucleotides are TGTGCCAGCAGCGGAGGGAGGTATGGCTACACCTTC.

This clone was picked up a small number of times. The V gene is TRBV28, the J gene TRBJ2-3; a weak D match, TRBD2 (6 bases). Germline assignment: CDR1 MDHEN and CDR2 SYDVKM. This CDR3 has 15 amino acids. Trimming stripped 6 bases from V and 4 bases from J, with 17 bases between. The CDR3 sequence: CASSLLARTPDTQYF. CDR3 in DNA: TGTGCCAGCAGCCTCCTAGCGCGAACGCCAGATACGCAGTATTTT. The full variable domain, rest sourced from reference TRBV28 and TRBJ2-3, is DVKVTQSSRYLVKRTGEKVFLECVQDMDHENMFWYRQDPGLGLRLIYFSYDVKMKEKGDIPEGYSVSREKKERFSLILESASTNQTSMYLCASSLLARTPDTQYFGPGTRLTVL.